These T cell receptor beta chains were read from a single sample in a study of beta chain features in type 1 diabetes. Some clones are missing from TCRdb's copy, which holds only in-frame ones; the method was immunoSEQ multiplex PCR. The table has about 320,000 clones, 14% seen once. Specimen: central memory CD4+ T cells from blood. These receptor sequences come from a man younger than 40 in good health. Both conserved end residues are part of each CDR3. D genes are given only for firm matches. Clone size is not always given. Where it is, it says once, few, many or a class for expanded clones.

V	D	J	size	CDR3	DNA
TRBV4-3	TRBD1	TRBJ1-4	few	CASSRAGTGWEKLFF	TGCGCCAGCAGCCGAGCCGGGACAGGGTGGGAAAAACTGTTTTTT
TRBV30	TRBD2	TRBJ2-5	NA	CAWGGTSGSVRETQYF	TGTGCCTGGGGGGGGACTAGCGGGAGTGTTAGGGAGACCCAGTACTTC
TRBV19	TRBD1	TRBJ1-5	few	CASSIGGTGNQPQHF	TGTGCCAGTAGTATAGGTGGGACAGGGAATCAGCCCCAGCATTTT
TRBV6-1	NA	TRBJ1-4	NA	CASTTTHNEKLFF	TGTGCCAGCACCACGACGCATAATGAAAAACTGTTTTTT
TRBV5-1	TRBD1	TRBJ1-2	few	CASSYFGTGDGYTF	TGCGCCAGCAGCTACTTCGGGACAGGGGATGGCTACACCTTC
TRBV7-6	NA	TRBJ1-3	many	CASSSQLGSSGNTIYF	TGTGCCAGCAGCTCCCAGCTGGGTTCTTCTGGAAACACCATATATTTT
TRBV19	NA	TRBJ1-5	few	CASSTHSSNQPQHF	TGTGCCAGTAGTACCCACAGTAGCAATCAGCCCCAGCATTTT
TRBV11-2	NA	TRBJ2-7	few	CASSLAGRGEQYF	TGTGCCAGCAGCTTAGCAGGGCGAGGCGAGCAGTACTTC
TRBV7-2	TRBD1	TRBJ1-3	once	CASSPGQGLIHTIYF	TGTGCCAGCAGCCCAGGACAGGGTTTAATACACACCATATATTTT
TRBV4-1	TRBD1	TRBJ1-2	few	CASSQVTGGVGSGYTF	TGCGCCAGCAGCCAGGTGACAGGGGGCGTAGGATCTGGCTACACCTTC
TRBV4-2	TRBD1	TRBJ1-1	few	CASSTRTGRPTEAFF	TGTGCCAGCAGCACCCGGACAGGGAGGCCCACTGAAGCTTTCTTT
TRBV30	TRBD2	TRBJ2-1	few	CAWSVLGGLAFNEQFF	TGTGCCTGGAGTGTCTTAGGGGGACTAGCCTTCAATGAGCAGTTCTTC
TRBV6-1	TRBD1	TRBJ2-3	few	CASSERDRGLTDTQYF	TGTGCCAGCAGTGAAAGGGACAGGGGGCTAACAGATACGCAGTATTTT
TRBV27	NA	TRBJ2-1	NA	CASGFWVGNEQFF	TGTGCCAGCGGGTTTTGGGTCGGCAATGAGCAGTTCTTC
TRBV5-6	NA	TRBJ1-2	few	CASSLHGVVYGYTF	TGTGCCAGCAGCTTGCACGGGGTAGTCTATGGCTACACCTTC
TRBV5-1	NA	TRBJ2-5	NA	CASSLRSGGETQYF	TGCGCCAGCAGCTTAAGGTCCGGCGGGGAGACCCAGTACTTC
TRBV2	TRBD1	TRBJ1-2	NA	CASSERDSNGYTF	TGTGCCAGCAGTGAACGGGACAGTAATGGCTACACCTTC
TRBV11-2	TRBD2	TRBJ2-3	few	CASTPGVAGGTDTQYF	TGTGCCAGCACCCCGGGGGTAGCGGGAGGCACAGATACGCAGTATTTT
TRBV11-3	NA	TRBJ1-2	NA	CASSSPTGNYGYTF	TGTGCCAGCAGCTCGCCCACAGGGAACTATGGCTACACCTTC
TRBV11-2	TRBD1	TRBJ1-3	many	CASSLTRTGRSSGNTIYF	TGTGCCAGCAGCCTCACCCGGACAGGTCGGAGCTCTGGAAACACCATATATTTT
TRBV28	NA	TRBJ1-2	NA	CASSSTGNFLNGYTF	TGTGCCAGCAGTTCCACAGGGAATTTTCTGAATGGCTACACCTTC
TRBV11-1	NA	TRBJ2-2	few	CASSPTPGELFF	TGTGCCAGCAGCCCCACGCCCGGGGAGCTGTTTTTT
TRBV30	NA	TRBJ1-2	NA	CAWSVDSFDGYTF	TGTGCCTGGAGTGTAGACAGCTTCGATGGCTACACCTTC
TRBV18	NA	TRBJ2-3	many	CASSPGTSTDTQYF	TGTGCCAGCTCACCGGGAACAAGCACAGATACGCAGTATTTT
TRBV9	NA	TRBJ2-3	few	CASSHALREDTQYF	TGTGCCAGCAGCCATGCACTACGGGAAGATACGCAGTATTTT
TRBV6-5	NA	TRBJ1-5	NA	CASSYSSGGGNQPQHF	TGTGCCAGCAGTTACTCGAGCGGGGGAGGCAATCAGCCCCAGCATTTT
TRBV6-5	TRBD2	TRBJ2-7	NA	CASSLERGSYEQYF	TGTGCCAGCAGTTTAGAGCGGGGCTCCTACGAGCAGTACTTC
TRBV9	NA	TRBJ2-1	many	CASSLAGRNEQFF	TGTGCCAGCAGCCTTGCAGGGAGGAATGAGCAGTTCTTC
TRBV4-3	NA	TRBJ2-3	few	CASSQGGTQSTDTQYF	TGCGCCAGCAGCCAAGGGGGGACTCAAAGCACAGATACGCAGTATTTT
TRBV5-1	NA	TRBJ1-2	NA	CASSLEVFNYGYTF	TGCGCCAGCAGCTTGGAGGTATTCAACTATGGCTACACCTTC
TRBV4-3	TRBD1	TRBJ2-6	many	CASSQGQGSSSGANVLTF	TGCGCCAGCAGCCAAGGACAGGGGTCGAGCTCTGGGGCCAACGTCCTGACTTTC
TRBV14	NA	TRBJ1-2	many	CASSLPRGNYGYTF	TGTGCCAGCAGCCTTCCCCGGGGGAACTATGGCTACACCTTC
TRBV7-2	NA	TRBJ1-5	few	CASSFSLGGSKPQHF	TGTGCCAGCAGCTTCAGTTTGGGAGGATCAAAGCCCCAGCATTTT
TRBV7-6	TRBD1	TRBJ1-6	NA	CASSLDRGRNSPLHF	TGTGCCAGCAGCTTAGACAGGGGGAGGAATTCACCCCTCCACTTT
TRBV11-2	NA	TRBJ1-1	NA	CASSVRGGMNTEAFF	TGTGCCAGCAGCGTGAGAGGGGGTATGAACACTGAAGCTTTCTTT
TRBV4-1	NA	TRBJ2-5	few	CASSDSGETQYF	TGCGCCAGCAGTGACTCCGGGGAGACCCAGTACTTC
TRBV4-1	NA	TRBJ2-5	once	CASSLRQKQETQYF	TGCGCCAGCAGCCTCCGACAGAAACAAGAGACCCAGTACTTC
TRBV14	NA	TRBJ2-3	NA	CASSQAAAITQYF	TGTGCCAGCAGCCAAGCCGCCGCCATTACGCAGTATTTT
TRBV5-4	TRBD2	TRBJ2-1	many	CASSRRGGDNEQFF	TGTGCCAGCAGCAGGAGGGGAGGGGACAATGAGCAGTTCTTC
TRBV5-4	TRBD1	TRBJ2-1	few	CASSPGQGVNEQFF	TGTGCCAGCAGCCCGGGACAGGGAGTCAATGAGCAGTTCTTC
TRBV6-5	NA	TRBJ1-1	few	CASRGLGAGNTEAFF	TGTGCCAGCAGGGGACTCGGGGCGGGGAACACTGAAGCTTTCTTT
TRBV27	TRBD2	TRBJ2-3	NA	CASSLRAGAGGPKVADTQYF	TGTGCCAGCAGTTTACGGGCTGGAGCGGGGGGGCCTAAAGTTGCAGATACGCAGTATTTT
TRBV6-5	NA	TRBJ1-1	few	CASSYIQNTEAFF	TGTGCCAGCAGTTACATACAGAACACTGAAGCTTTCTTT
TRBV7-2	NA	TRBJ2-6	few	CASSFRLGSGANVLTF	TGTGCCAGCAGCTTCCGCTTGGGCTCTGGGGCCAACGTCCTGACTTTC
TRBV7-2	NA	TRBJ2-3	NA	CASSLNSDTQYF	TGTGCCAGCAGCTTAAACTCAGATACGCAGTATTTT
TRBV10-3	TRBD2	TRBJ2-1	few	CAIRNTGTSENEQFF	TGTGCCATCAGAAACACCGGGACTAGCGAAAATGAGCAGTTCTTC
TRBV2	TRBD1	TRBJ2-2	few	CASGRGHVGELFF	TGTGCCAGCGGCAGGGGGCATGTCGGGGAGCTGTTTTTT
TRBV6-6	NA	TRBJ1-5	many	CASSYGGTQPQHF	TGTGCCAGCAGTTACGGGGGGACTCAGCCCCAGCATTTT
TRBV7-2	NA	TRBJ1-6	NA	CASSLDSRNSPLHF	TGTGCCAGCAGTCTGGACAGCCGTAATTCACCCCTCCACTTT
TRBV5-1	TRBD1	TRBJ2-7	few	CASSLRQGEYEQYF	TGCGCCAGCAGCTTAAGACAGGGGGAATACGAGCAGTACTTC
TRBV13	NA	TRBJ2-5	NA	CASSNAPNQYF	TGTGCCAGCAGCAATGCCCCAAACCAGTACTTC
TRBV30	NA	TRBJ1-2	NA	CAWPLGGDNGYTF	TGTGCCTGGCCCCTTGGGGGGGATAATGGCTACACCTTC
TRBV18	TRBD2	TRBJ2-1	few	CASSPPTSWDVGQFF	TGTGCCAGCTCACCACCGACTAGCTGGGACGTAGGGCAGTTCTTC
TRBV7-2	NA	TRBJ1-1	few	CASSPSSGTEAFF	TGTGCCAGCAGCCCATCTTCCGGGACAGAAGCTTTCTTT
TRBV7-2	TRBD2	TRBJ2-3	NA	CASSLASIAGSTDTQYF	TGTGCCAGCAGCTTAGCGTCCATAGCGGGGAGCACAGATACGCAGTATTTT
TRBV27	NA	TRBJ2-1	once	CASSRVGINNEQFF	TGTGCCAGCAGTCGGGTCGGGATAAACAATGAGCAGTTCTTC